This TCR beta chain was identified in a study of T cell responses to AZD1222 COVID-19 vaccine. Study-wide background: Recipients boosted at about 4 weeks or about 12 weeks are pooled. Regarding the study as a whole: The donors showed a predominance of white British ancestry and of females, with possible underestimation of clonal diversity.

For this clone: Its target is unknown.

This CDR3 spans 17 amino acids. Germline values: CDR1 MNHNS, CDR2 SASEGT. V lost 4 bases, J lost 10 bases, and 18 bases stayed unmatched. Sequencing was performed with immunoSEQ multiplex PCR; in TCRdb, only in-frame clones are kept and a portion is missing. This table has more than 95,000 clones, 90% to 95% appearing once. This receptor was obtained from an adult in good health. Source: peripheral blood, taken on day 0 of AZD1222 vaccination. The chain employs TRBV6-1 and TRBJ2-1; TRBD1 agrees at 8 bases. CDR3 coding DNA: TGTGCCAGCAGTGGGCACCCCGGACAGGGTTATTCTGGCGAGCAGTTCTTC. Translating gives CASSGHPGQGYSGEQFF.